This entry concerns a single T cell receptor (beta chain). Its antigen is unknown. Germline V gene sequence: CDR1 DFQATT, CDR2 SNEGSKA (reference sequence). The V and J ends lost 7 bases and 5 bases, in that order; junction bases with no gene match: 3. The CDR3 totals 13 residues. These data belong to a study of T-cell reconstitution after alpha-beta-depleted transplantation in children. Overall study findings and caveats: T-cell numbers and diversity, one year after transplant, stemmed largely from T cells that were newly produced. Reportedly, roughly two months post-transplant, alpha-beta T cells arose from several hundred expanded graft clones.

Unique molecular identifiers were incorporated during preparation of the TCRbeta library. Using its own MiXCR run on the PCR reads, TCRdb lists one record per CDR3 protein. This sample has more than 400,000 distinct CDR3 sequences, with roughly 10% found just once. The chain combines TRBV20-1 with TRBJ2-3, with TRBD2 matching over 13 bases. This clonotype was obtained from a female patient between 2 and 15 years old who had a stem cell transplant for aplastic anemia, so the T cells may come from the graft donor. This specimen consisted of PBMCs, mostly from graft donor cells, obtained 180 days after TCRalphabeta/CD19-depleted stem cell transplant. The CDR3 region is CSGLAGGRDTQYF. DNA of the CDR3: TGCAGTGGACTAGCGGGAGGAAGAGATACGCAGTATTTT.